One and the same sample provided the 11 T cell receptor beta chains below, sequenced in a study of shared clonotypes between healthy human individuals. Sequencing used immunoSEQ multiplex PCR; TCRdb keeps in-frame clones, though not all of them. The data hold millions of clones, with over 85% observed a single time. Sequencing was performed on naive CD4+ T cells sorted from blood. Subset in this sample: CD45RA+ positively selected. The receptors stem from a man aged 18-30 years in good health.

This chain connects TRBV10-1 to TRBJ2-2; 8 bases map to TRBD2. The germline gives CDR1 WNHNN, CDR2 SYGVQD (reference sequence). This CDR3 region has 16 residues. V shed 3 bases, J shed 4 bases, and the junction held 7 bases outside the gene matches. The CDR3 region is CASSDYPGGTTGELFF. CDR3 in DNA: TGCGCCAGCAGTGATTATCCGGGAGGGACCACCGGGGAGCTGTTTTTT.

About this clone: Relative to the germline gene, one junction end is altered; a read error may explain this. The chain couples TRBV30 to TRBJ1-3; unclear D gene. Germline CDR1 reads GTSNPN; CDR2 reads SVGIG (reference sequence). CDR3 length equals 13 residues. For the CDR3, the DNA is TGTGCCTGGAGTGTACTCTCTGGAAGCACCATATATTTT. It is translated as CAWSVLSGSTIYF.

A single count supports this clone. The chain employs TRBV27 and TRBJ1-2; possible D gene TRBD1, 5 bases. This CDR3 region has 16 residues. V dropped 0 bases and J dropped 4 bases, with 15 bases sitting between them. Germline assignment: CDR1 MNHEY and CDR2 SMNVEV (reference sequence). The CDR3 loop reads CASSLSSVDSLYGYTF. CDR3 DNA: TGTGCCAGCAGTTTATCGAGTGTAGACAGCCTCTATGGCTACACCTTC.

Worth noting for this clone: The sample has other DNA sequences that encode this CDR3 too. The rearrangement links TRBV18 to TRBJ2-7; TRBD1 matches 8 bases. Germline-derived CDR1 and CDR2 are KGHSH and LQKENI. The CDR3 covers 14 residues. V was clipped by 2 bases and J by 3 bases; unmatched bases: 3. CDR3 bases: TGTGCCAGCTCACCAGGGACAGGCAGCTACGAGCAGTACTTC. This translates into CASSPGTGSYEQYF.

The J gene is TRBJ2-4, the V gene TRBV30; D is unresolved. This CDR3 has 13 residues. CDR1 and CDR2 from the germline V gene are GTSNPN and SVGIG (reference sequence). Trimming took off 4 bases at V and 2 bases at J, with 9 bases between the two ends. The CDR3 region has the DNA TGTGCCTGGACGGTGGGGTCCAAAAACATTCAGTACTTC. It encodes CAWTVGSKNIQYF. The full variable domain, completed using reference TRBV30 and TRBJ2-4, is SQTIHQWPATLVQPVGSPLSLECTVEGTSNPNLYWYRQAAGRGLQLLFYSVGIGQISSEVPQNLSASRPQDRQFILSSKKLLLSDSGFYLCAWTVGSKNIQYFGAGTRLSVL.

This clone was picked up one time. V and J are TRBV6-5 and TRBJ1-3; D unclear. V shed 6 bases and J shed 2 bases, with 11 bases lying between them. The CDR3 sequence is 14 residues long. Germline V gene sequence: CDR1 MNHEY, CDR2 SVGAGI. CDR3 sequence reads: CASRVPGPGNTIYF. The CDR3 nucleotides are TGTGCCAGCAGGGTACCCGGGCCTGGAAACACCATATATTTT.

The chain employs TRBV10-3 and TRBJ1-5; the D is unclear. The CDR3 is made up of 16 amino acids. Between the trimmed V and J ends, which lost 0 bases and 3 bases, there was a span of 12 bases. Germline CDR1 ENHRY, CDR2 SYGVKD. The CDR3 spells CAISESPGRSNQPQHF. CDR3 in DNA: TGTGCCATCAGTGAGTCCCCGGGGAGGTCCAATCAGCCCCAGCATTTT.

The chain couples TRBV10-3 to TRBJ2-5, with 10 nucleotides matching TRBD2. V lost 5 bases and J lost 6; bases outside the gene matches: 3. Germline CDR1 is ENHRY and CDR2 is SYGVKD. This CDR3 region has 13 residues. The CDR3 spells CAISLAGGQTQYF. CDR3 coding DNA: TGTGCCATCAGTTTAGCGGGGGGTCAGACCCAGTACTTC.

The CDR3 loop is CASSLLAGGPQPETQYF. DNA of the CDR3: TGTGCCAGCAGCTTGTTAGCGGGGGGGCCTCAGCCAGAGACCCAGTACTTC. The gene calls are TRBV5-4 and TRBJ2-5, with 11 bases aligning to TRBD2. Trimming removed 1 base from V and 4 bases from J; junction bases left unmatched: 9. The CDR3 spans 17 residues. In germline, CDR1 is SGHNT, CDR2 YYREEE (reference sequence). The full variable domain, with the rest looked up from reference TRBV5-4 and TRBJ2-5, is ETGVTQSPTHLIKTRGQQVTLRCSSQSGHNTVSWYQQALGQGPQFIFQYYREEENGRGNFPPRFSGLQFPNYSSELNVNALELDDSALYLCASSLLAGGPQPETQYFGPGTRLLVL.

The V and J genes are TRBV27 and TRBJ2-1; 7 bases fit TRBD2. The CDR3 covers 15 residues. The V gene end was trimmed by 4 bases and the J gene end by 6 bases; junction bases not matched to a gene: 9. Germline V gene data show CDR1 as MNHEY and CDR2 as SMNVEV (reference sequence). This CDR3 reads CASSSYGGSANEQFF. The CDR3 bases are TGTGCCAGCAGTTCGTACGGCGGGAGCGCCAATGAGCAGTTCTTC.

Comment on this clone: Different DNA sequences within this sample yield the same CDR3. J is TRBJ2-5 and V is TRBV5-1; 12 bases agree with TRBD2. V lost 3 bases, J lost 5 bases, and 5 bases stayed unmatched. The CDR3 runs to 15 residues. Looked up from germline, CDR1 is SGHRS and CDR2 is YFSETQ. The CDR3 DNA reads TGCGCCAGCAGCTCACTAGCGGGGGGCCAGGAGACCCAGTACTTC. Translation gives CASSSLAGGQETQYF.